This T cell receptor (beta chain) emerged from a study of OX40 agonist ivuxolimab in advanced cancers. Across the whole study: Patients undergoing dose escalation presented with hepatocellular carcinoma, melanoma, renal cell or head and neck cancer. Partial responses were achieved by three patients, one with hepatocellular carcinoma and two with cutaneous melanoma.

Assay: immunoSEQ multiplex PCR; the TCRdb copy retains only in-frame clones and omits some. The data show about 73,000 clones, with 84% seen just once and about 2.4% held by the top ten. With regard to this clone: One junction end does not reproduce the germline sequence, and a read error may be involved.

There are 13 residues in the CDR3. The germline gives CDR1 SSHAT, CDR2 FNYEAQ (reference sequence). Enrollment shut out patients with autoimmune disease history or systemic immunosuppression. The sequenced sample was CD4+ or CD8+ T cells sorted from blood, obtained in a trial of the OX40 agonist ivuxolimab. The sequence was obtained from an adult with an advanced solid tumor such as melanoma, head and neck, liver or kidney cancer. The chain links TRBV7-7 to TRBJ2-5; D possibly corresponds to TRBD1 (5 bases). CDR3 protein: CASSRLTGETQYF. DNA for the CDR3: TGTGCTAGCAGCCGACTCACAGGAGAGACCCAGTACTTC.